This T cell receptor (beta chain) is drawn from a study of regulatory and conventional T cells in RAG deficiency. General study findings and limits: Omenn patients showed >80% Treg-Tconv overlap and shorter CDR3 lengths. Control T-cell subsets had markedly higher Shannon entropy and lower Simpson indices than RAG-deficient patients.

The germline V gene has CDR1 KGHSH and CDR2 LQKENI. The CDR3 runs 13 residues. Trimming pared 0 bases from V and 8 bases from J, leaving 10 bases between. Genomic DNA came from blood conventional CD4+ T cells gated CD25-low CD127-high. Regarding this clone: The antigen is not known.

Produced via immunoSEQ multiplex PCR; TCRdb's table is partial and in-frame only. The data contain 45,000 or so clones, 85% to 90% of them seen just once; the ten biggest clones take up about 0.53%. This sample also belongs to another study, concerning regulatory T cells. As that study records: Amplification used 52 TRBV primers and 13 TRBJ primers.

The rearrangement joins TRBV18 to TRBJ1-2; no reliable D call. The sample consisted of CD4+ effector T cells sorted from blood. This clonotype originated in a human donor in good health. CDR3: CASSPPSGYGYTF. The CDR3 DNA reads TGTGCCAGCTCACCACCCTCCGGGTACGGCTACACCTTC.